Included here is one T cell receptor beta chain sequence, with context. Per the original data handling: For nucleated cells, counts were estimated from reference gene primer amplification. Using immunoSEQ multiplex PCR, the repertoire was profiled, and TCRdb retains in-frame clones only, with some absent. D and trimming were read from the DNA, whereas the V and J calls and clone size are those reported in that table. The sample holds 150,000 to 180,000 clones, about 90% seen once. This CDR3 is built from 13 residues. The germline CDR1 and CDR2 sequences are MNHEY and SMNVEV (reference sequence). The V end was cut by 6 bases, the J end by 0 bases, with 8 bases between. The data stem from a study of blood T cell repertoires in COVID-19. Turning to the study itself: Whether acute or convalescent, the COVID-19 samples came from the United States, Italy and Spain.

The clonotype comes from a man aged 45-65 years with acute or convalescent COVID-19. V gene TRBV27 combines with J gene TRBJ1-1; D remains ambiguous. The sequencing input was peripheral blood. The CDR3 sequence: CASRSLMNTEAFF. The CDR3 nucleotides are TGTGCCAGCAGGAGTCTAATGAACACTGAAGCTTTCTTT.